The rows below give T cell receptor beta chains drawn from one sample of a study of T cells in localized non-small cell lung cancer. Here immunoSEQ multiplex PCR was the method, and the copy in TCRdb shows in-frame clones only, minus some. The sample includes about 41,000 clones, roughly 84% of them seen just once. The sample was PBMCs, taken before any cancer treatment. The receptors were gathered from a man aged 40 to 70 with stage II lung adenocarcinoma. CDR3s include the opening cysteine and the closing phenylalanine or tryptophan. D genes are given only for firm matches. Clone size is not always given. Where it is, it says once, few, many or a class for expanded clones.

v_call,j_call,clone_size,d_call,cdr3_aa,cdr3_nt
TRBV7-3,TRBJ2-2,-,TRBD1,CASSLDRDRMNTGELFF,TGTGCCAGCAGCCTTGACCGGGACAGGATGAACACCGGGGAGCTGTTTTTT
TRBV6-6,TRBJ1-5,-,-,CASRHEGSSNQPQHF,TGTGCCAGCAGGCACGAAGGGTCGAGCAATCAGCCCCAGCATTTT
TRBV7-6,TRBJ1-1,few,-,CASSLGVTTEAFF,TGTGCCAGCAGCTTAGGAGTGACTACTGAAGCTTTCTTT
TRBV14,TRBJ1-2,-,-,CASSQRGSYGYTF,TGTGCCAGCAGCCAAAGAGGAAGCTATGGCTACACCTTC
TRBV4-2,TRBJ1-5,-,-,CASSQDVGIQPQHF,TGTGCCAGCAGCCAAGATGTCGGGATTCAGCCCCAGCATTTT
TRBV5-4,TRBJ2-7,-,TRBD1,CASSFQGVSYEQYF,TGTGCCAGCAGCTTCCAGGGGGTGTCCTACGAGCAGTACTTC
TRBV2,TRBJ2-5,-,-,CASSNGDGYQETQYF,TGTGCCAGCAGCAACGGGGACGGCTATCAAGAGACCCAGTACTTC
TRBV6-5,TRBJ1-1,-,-,CASNRQSTEAFF,TGTGCCAGCAACCGACAGAGTACTGAAGCTTTCTTT
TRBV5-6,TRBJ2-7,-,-,CASSLPSGGSGEQYF,TGTGCCAGCAGCTTGCCCTCGGGGGGCTCGGGAGAGCAGTACTTC
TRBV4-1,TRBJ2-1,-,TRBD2,CASNPMGTSGFNEQFF,TGCGCCAGCAACCCCATGGGGACTAGCGGGTTCAATGAGCAGTTCTTC
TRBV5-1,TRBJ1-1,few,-,CASSLAPGVGTEAFF,TGCGCCAGCAGCTTGGCCCCAGGGGTTGGCACTGAAGCTTTCTTT
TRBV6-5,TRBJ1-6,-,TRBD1,CASSYLSGGNSPLHF,TGTGCCAGCAGTTACTTGTCAGGGGGTAATTCACCCCTCCACTTT
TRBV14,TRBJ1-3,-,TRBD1,CASSTRQGVGGNTIYF,TGTGCCAGCAGCACCCGACAGGGGGTTGGAGGAAACACCATATATTTT
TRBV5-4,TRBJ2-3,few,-,CASSPNLPDARADTQYF,TGTGCCAGCAGCCCGAACCTCCCGGACGCCAGGGCAGATACGCAGTATTTT
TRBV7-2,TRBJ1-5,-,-,CASSLSAGGNQPQHF,TGTGCCAGCAGCTTATCAGCAGGGGGCAATCAGCCCCAGCATTTT
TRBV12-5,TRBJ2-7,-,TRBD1,CASGLVLGRTGGRIEQYF,TGTGCTAGTGGTTTGGTACTAGGTCGGACAGGGGGGAGGATCGAGCAGTACTTC
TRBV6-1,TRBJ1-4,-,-,CASSVSGHLATNEKLFF,TGTGCCAGCAGTGTATCGGGTCACCTCGCAACTAATGAAAAACTGTTTTTT
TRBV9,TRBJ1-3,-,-,CASSSRDTGNTIYF,TGTGCCAGCAGCTCCCGGGACACTGGAAACACCATATATTTT
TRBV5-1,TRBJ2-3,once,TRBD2,CASSGDGGTDTQYF,TGCGCCAGCAGCGGAGACGGGGGGACAGATACGCAGTATTTT
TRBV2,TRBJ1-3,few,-,CASSGSGRISGNTIYF,TGTGCCAGCAGTGGGTCGGGACGGATCTCTGGAAACACCATATATTTT
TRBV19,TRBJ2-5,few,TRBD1,CASSASRTGEETQYF,TGTGCCAGTAGTGCCTCCCGAACAGGGGAAGAGACCCAGTACTTC
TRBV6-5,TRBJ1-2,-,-,CASSYSDSLYYGYTF,TGTGCCAGCAGTTACTCGGATAGCCTTTACTATGGCTACACCTTC
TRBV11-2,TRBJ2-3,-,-,CASSLASGGPLATDTQYF,TGTGCCAGCAGCTTAGCGTCTGGCGGTCCTCTCGCCACAGATACGCAGTATTTT
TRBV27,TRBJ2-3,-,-,CASSSEGVWATQYF,TGTGCCAGCAGTTCGGAGGGAGTTTGGGCTACGCAGTATTTT
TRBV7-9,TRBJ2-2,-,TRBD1,CASSLPRTGPGTGELFF,TGTGCCAGCAGCTTACCCCGGACAGGCCCGGGGACCGGGGAGCTGTTTTTT
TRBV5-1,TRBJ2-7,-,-,CASSLEARGGEQYF,TGCGCCAGCAGCTTGGAGGCCAGGGGCGGCGAGCAGTACTTC
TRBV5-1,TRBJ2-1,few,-,CASSLTGEPYNEQFF,TGCGCCAGCAGCTTGACGGGGGAGCCCTACAATGAGCAGTTCTTC